The 19 T cell receptor beta chains in this list originate from one sample, sequenced in a study of cytomegalovirus exposure and HLA in healthy donors. In the PCR, 60 Vbeta and 13 Jbeta primers were used. The table came from immunoSEQ multiplex PCR; TCRdb's copy has only in-frame clones and leaves some out. The sample has fewer than 300,000 clones, approximately 90% seen once. Material: PBMCs. The receptor source for this set is a man aged 40-55 years in good health and CMV-seropositive.

This chain uses TRBV4-3 with TRBJ2-7; 12 positions agree with TRBD1. This CDR3 spans 15 amino acids. From germline, CDR1 is LGHNA and CDR2 YSLEER. Trimming removed 3 bases from V and 4 bases from J; junction bases left unmatched: 4. CDR3 residues: CASSHRDRGLYEQYF. The CDR3 DNA follows: TGCGCCAGCAGCCACCGGGACAGGGGGCTTTACGAGCAGTACTTC.

The gene calls are TRBV5-1 and TRBJ2-3, with D possibly matching TRBD2 (6 bases). From germline, CDR1 is SGHRS and CDR2 YFSETQ. V was pared by 8 bases and J by 0 bases, with 13 bases between. The CDR3 has 14 amino acids. This chain's CDR3 is CASLAGTSTDTQYF. The DNA of the CDR3 is TGCGCCAGTTTGGCGGGGACGAGCACAGATACGCAGTATTTT. Based on the CDR3 plus reference TRBV5-1 and TRBJ2-3, the full variable domain is KAGVTQTPRYLIKTRGQQVTLSCSPISGHRSVSWYQQTPGQGLQFLFEYFSETQRNKGNFPGRFSGRQFSNSRSEMNVSTLELGDSALYLCASLAGTSTDTQYFGPGTRLTVL.

The rearrangement links TRBV7-9 to TRBJ2-1; TRBD2 might be the D (5 bases). The CDR3 totals 11 residues. V was clipped by 4 bases and J by 9 bases, with 7 bases between them. Germline CDR1 and CDR2: SEHNR and FQNEAQ (reference sequence). This CDR3 is CASSSGGEQFF. CDR3 sequence (DNA): TGTGCCAGCAGCTCTGGAGGTGAGCAGTTCTTC.

A note on this clone: This sample also contains other DNA sequences that code for the same CDR3. The chain couples TRBV29-1 to TRBJ2-1; 13 positions match TRBD2. The germline V gene encodes CDR1 SQVTM and CDR2 ANQGSEA. Trimming at V came to 7 bases and at J to 2 bases, leaving 2 bases not matched to a gene. The CDR3 is 14 residues long. CDR3 DNA sequence: TGCAGCGCTGGACTAGCGGGAGCCTACAATGAGCAGTTCTTC. Translating gives CSAGLAGAYNEQFF.

The chain recombines TRBV30 with TRBJ2-3; 8 bases match TRBD1. The CDR3 is 14 residues long. Germline V gene data show CDR1 as GTSNPN and CDR2 as SVGIG (reference sequence). Trimming removed 7 bases from V and 2 bases from J; junction bases left unmatched: 8. The CDR3 region is CASDRGASTDTQYF. The CDR3 DNA reads as TGTGCCTCTGACAGGGGAGCTTCCACAGATACGCAGTATTTT.

The J gene is TRBJ1-4, the V gene TRBV5-6, with D perhaps TRBD1 (5 bases). This CDR3 spans 14 amino acids. V lost 4 bases to trimming and J lost 4 bases, with 11 bases between them. Germline CDR1 SGHDT, CDR2 YYEEEE. CDR3 nucleotide sequence: TGTGCCAGCAGCACAGGTGTTATTAATGAAAAACTGTTTTTT. Encoded protein: CASSTGVINEKLFF.

This clone was seen a handful of times. The chain combines TRBV5-4 with TRBJ2-7, with 9 positions matching TRBD1. Germline V gene data show CDR1 as SGHNT and CDR2 as YYREEE (reference sequence). CDR3 length: 13 residues. J lost 10 bases, V lost 3 bases, and 8 bases had no gene match. The CDR3 loop reads CASSSGQGRPQYF. The CDR3 coding sequence is TGTGCCAGCAGCTCGGGACAGGGCCGCCCTCAGTACTTC.

The V and J genes are TRBV7-2 and TRBJ2-7; 8 bases are a match to TRBD2. This CDR3 comprises 16 residues. The V and J ends lost 2 bases and 0 bases, in that order; junction bases with no gene match: 6. The germline V gene has CDR1 SGHTA and CDR2 FQGNSA. CDR3 region: CASSLNALAASYEQYF. The CDR3, as DNA: TGTGCCAGCAGCTTAAATGCACTAGCGGCCTCCTACGAGCAGTACTTC.

This chain joins TRBV28 and TRBJ2-1; a weak D match, TRBD2 (5 bases). CDR1 MDHEN and CDR2 SYDVKM come from the germline V gene. With 3 bases removed from V and 2 bases from J, the gap between germline ends came to 8 bases. This CDR3 spans 14 amino acids. The CDR3 DNA reads TGTGCCAGCAGTTTTCGTAGCGCCTACAATGAGCAGTTCTTC. It translates to CASSFRSAYNEQFF.

This clone came up a few times. This chain links TRBV2 with TRBJ1-5; TRBD1 agrees at 7 bases. The germline gives CDR1 SNHLY, CDR2 FYNNEI. The CDR3 runs to 15 residues. V trimming: 6 bases; J trimming: 0 bases; junction bases outside the gene matches: 5. The CDR3 protein is CASRTDRSSNQPQHF. In DNA, the CDR3 is TGTGCCAGCAGGACGGACAGGAGTAGCAATCAGCCCCAGCATTTT.

The chain joins TRBV7-9 to TRBJ2-5, with 8 bases fitting TRBD2. Per the germline V gene, CDR1 is SEHNR and CDR2 is FQNEAQ (reference sequence). Losses at the gene ends were 2 bases for V and 2 bases for J; bases not matched to a gene: 7. This CDR3 has 16 amino acids. The CDR3, as DNA: TGTGCCAGCAGCTTATCCACTACTAGCGGACAAGAGACCCAGTACTTC. Translating it yields CASSLSTTSGQETQYF.

This clone was recorded a few times. This chain uses TRBV5-1 with TRBJ1-1; maybe TRBD1 (5 bases). Germline lookup yields CDR1 SGHRS and CDR2 YFSETQ. Trimming removed 4 bases from V and 3 bases from J, with 16 bases in between. The CDR3 has 15 residues. DNA for the CDR3: TGCGCCAGCAGCCATGCAAAGGGGCCGGACACTGAAGCTTTCTTT. It translates to CASSHAKGPDTEAFF.

The chain recombines TRBV14 with TRBJ2-3; D is perhaps TRBD2 (5 bases). CDR1 and CDR2 from the germline V gene are SGHDN and FVKESK. The CDR3 has 16 amino acids. The ends were cut back, 0 bases at V and 6 bases at J, with 16 bases in the middle. CDR3: CASSQEAKRVWDTQYF. The CDR3 DNA reads TGTGCCAGCAGCCAAGAGGCCAAGAGGGTTTGGGATACGCAGTATTTT.

The chain couples TRBV14 to TRBJ2-5, with 9 bases identical to TRBD2. In germline, CDR1 is SGHDN, CDR2 FVKESK. The V gene end was trimmed by 10 bases and the J gene end by 4 bases; junction bases not matched to a gene: 19. The CDR3 is made up of 17 amino acids. In nucleotides, the CDR3 is TGTGCCAAAACAGGGGCGGTTAGCGGGAGTAGGAGAGAGACCCAGTACTTC. It translates to CAKTGAVSGSRRETQYF. Complete variable domain (other parts from reference TRBV14 and TRBJ2-5): EAGVTQFPSHSVIEKGQTVTLRCDPISGHDNLYWYRRVMGKEIKFLLHFVKESKQDESGMPNNRFLAERTGGTYSTLKVQPAELEDSGVYFCAKTGAVSGSRRETQYFGPGTRLLVL.

This clone was seen only once. The V gene is TRBV28, the J gene TRBJ1-5; TRBD1 agrees at 8 bases. Germline values: CDR1 MDHEN, CDR2 SYDVKM. V gave up 5 bases and J gave up 4 bases; unmatched junction bases: 7. The CDR3 is made up of 15 amino acids. For the CDR3, the DNA is TGTGCCAGCAGTCCGCGGACAGGGTGGAATCAGCCCCAGCATTTT. Translated, it gives CASSPRTGWNQPQHF.

The rearrangement links TRBV5-4 to TRBJ2-2, with 11 bases lining up with TRBD2. The length of the CDR3 is 19 residues. V dropped 3 bases and J dropped 1; count of bases not matched to a gene: 11. Germline CDR1 is SGHNT and CDR2 is YYREEE (reference sequence). CDR3 protein: CASSSAGLAGGLNTGELFF. Written as DNA, the CDR3 is TGTGCCAGCAGCTCAGCAGGGCTAGCGGGAGGCCTGAACACCGGGGAGCTGTTTTTT.

The gene calls are TRBV7-9 and TRBJ2-1; 8 nucleotides match TRBD2. CDR3 length: 16 residues. CDR1 is SEHNR and CDR2 is FQNEAQ in the germline V gene (reference sequence). Unmatched junction bases numbered 6, after V lost 0 bases and J lost 5 bases. CDR3 sequence reads: CASSLAPAGVHNEQFF. CDR3 bases: TGTGCCAGCAGCTTAGCGCCAGCGGGGGTCCACAATGAGCAGTTCTTC. Variable domain in full (rest from reference TRBV7-9 and TRBJ2-1): DTGVSQNPRHKITKRGQNVTFRCDPISEHNRLYWYRQTLGQGPEFLTYFQNEAQLEKSRLLSDRFSAERPKGSFSTLEIQRTEQGDSAMYLCASSLAPAGVHNEQFFGPGTRLTVL.

V gene TRBV2 combines with J gene TRBJ2-7, with 8 bases aligning to TRBD1. J gave up 0 bases and V 3 bases, and 1 base lay outside the gene matches. This CDR3 region has 14 residues. The V gene's germline CDR1 is SNHLY and CDR2 FYNNEI. The CDR3 DNA follows: TGTGCCAGCAGTGACACAGGGGGCTCCTACGAGCAGTACTTC. This codes for CASSDTGGSYEQYF.

This chain connects TRBV6-5 to TRBJ1-1; D is possibly TRBD1 (6 bases). V was trimmed by 6 bases and J by 0 bases, leaving 11 bases between them. Germline V lookup: CDR1 MNHEY, CDR2 SVGAGI. The CDR3 totals 14 residues. The CDR3 here is CASSPDRLNTEAFF. In nucleotides, the CDR3 is TGTGCCAGCAGCCCAGACAGGTTGAACACTGAAGCTTTCTTT.